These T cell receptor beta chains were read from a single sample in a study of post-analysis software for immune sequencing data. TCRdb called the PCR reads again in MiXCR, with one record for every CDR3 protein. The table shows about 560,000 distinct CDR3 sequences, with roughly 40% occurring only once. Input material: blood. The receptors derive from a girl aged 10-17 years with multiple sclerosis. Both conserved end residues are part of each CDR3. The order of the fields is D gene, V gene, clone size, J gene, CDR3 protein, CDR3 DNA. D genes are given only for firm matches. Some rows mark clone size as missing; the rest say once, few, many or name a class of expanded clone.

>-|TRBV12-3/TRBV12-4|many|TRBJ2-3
CASSPQGGRDTQYF
TGTGCCAGCAGTCCCCAGGGGGGAAGAGATACGCAGTATTTT
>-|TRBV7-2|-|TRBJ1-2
CASSLVTGSGDYTF
TGTGCCAGCAGCCTAGTGACAGGTAGCGGCGACTACACCTTC
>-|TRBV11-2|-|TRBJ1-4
CASSLEFSTNEKLFF
TGTGCCAGCAGCTTAGAATTTTCGACTAATGAAAAACTGTTTTTT
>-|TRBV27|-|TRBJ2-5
CASSFGTSPETQYF
TGTGCCAGCAGTTTCGGGACGTCCCCAGAGACCCAGTACTTC
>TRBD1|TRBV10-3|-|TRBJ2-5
CAISESLVLTGGSETQYF
TGTGCCATCAGTGAGTCATTAGTGCTAACAGGGGGCTCAGAGACCCAGTACTTC
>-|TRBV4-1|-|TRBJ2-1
CASSHGGLPSSYNERFF
TGCGCCAGCAGCCACGGAGGACTTCCGAGCTCCTACAATGAGCGGTTCTTC
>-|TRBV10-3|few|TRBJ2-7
CAISDFEKAYEQYF
TGTGCCATCAGTGATTTTGAGAAAGCCTACGAGCAGTACTTC
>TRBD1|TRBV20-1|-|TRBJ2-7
CSASFPGQAAGYEQYF
TGCAGTGCTAGCTTCCCGGGACAGGCGGCGGGCTACGAGCAGTACTTC
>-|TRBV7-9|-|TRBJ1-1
CASSPGGRYTEAFF
TGTGCCAGCAGCCCTGGGGGAAGATACACTGAAGCTTTCTTT
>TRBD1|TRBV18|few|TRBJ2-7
CASSPPPDRANEQYF
TGTGCCAGCTCACCACCGCCGGACAGGGCCAACGAGCAGTACTTC
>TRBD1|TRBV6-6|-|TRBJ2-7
CASKTGIYEQYF
TGTGCCAGCAAGACAGGGATCTACGAGCAGTACTTC
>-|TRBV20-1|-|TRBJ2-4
CSAADPLAKNIQYF
TGCAGTGCCGCGGACCCGCTAGCCAAAAACATTCAGTACTTC
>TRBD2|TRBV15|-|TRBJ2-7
CATSDSGDWLSYEQYF
TGTGCCACCAGCGATAGCGGGGATTGGCTCTCCTACGAGCAGTACTTC
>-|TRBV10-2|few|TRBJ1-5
CASREQGFGNQPQHF
TGCGCCAGCAGAGAACAGGGTTTCGGCAATCAGCCCCAGCATTTT
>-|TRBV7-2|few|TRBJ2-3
CASSLAAAYTDTQYF
TGTGCCAGCAGCTTAGCTGCGGCGTACACAGATACGCAGTATTTT
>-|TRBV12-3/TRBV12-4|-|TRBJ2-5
CASSQEGEVQETQYF
TGTGCCAGCAGCCAGGAGGGAGAGGTCCAAGAGACCCAGTACTTC
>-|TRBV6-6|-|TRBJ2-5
CASRKGEWETQYF
TGTGCCAGCAGAAAGGGGGAATGGGAGACCCAGTACTTC
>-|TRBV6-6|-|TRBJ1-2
CASSYSEQYSYGYTF
TGTGCCAGCAGTTATAGTGAGCAGTATTCCTATGGCTACACCTTC
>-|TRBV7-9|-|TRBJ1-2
CASSLRARVSGWLDYGYTF
TGTGCCAGCAGCTTAAGGGCCAGGGTCTCAGGCTGGCTTGACTATGGCTACACCTTC
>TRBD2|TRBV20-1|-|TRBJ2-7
CSAAPVAGGHYEQYF
TGCAGTGCTGCCCCTGTGGCGGGAGGTCACTACGAGCAGTACTTC
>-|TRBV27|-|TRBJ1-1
CASSSILQSSMNTEAFF
TGTGCCAGCAGTTCAATCCTACAGAGTTCGATGAACACTGAAGCTTTCTTT
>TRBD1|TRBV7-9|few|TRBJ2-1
CASSLRQGRYNEQFF
TGTGCCAGCAGCTTGAGACAGGGCCGATACAATGAGCAGTTCTTC
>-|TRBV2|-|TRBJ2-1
CASSLREQFF
TGTGCCAGCAGTTTGAGGGAGCAGTTCTTC
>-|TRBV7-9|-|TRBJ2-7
CASSLVGIGEQYF
TGTGCCAGCAGCTTAGTCGGGATAGGCGAGCAGTACTTC
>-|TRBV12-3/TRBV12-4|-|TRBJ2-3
CASSSPPDSASADTQYF
TGTGCCAGCAGCTCTCCCCCGGACAGTGCTAGCGCAGATACGCAGTATTTT
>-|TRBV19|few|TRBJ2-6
CASSIGDKGSGANVLTF
TGTGCCAGTAGTATAGGGGACAAGGGCTCTGGGGCCAACGTCCTGACTTTC
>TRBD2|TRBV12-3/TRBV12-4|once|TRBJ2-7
CASRSGGGIHEQYF
TGTGCCAGCAGGTCCGGCGGGGGGATCCACGAGCAGTACTTC
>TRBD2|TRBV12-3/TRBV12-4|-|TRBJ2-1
CASSSSGRSDGNEQFF
TGTGCCAGCAGTTCTAGCGGGAGGTCAGATGGTAATGAGCAGTTCTTC
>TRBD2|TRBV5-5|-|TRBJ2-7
CASSPRDYKQYF
TGTGCCAGCAGCCCCCGGGACTACAAGCAGTACTTC
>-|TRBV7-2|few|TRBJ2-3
CASSPFWSADTQYF
TGTGCCAGCAGCCCCTTTTGGTCCGCAGATACGCAGTATTTT
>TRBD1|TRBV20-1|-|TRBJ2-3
CSARDMRAGGAGTQYF
TGCAGTGCTAGAGATATGAGGGCAGGGGGCGCGGGGACGCAGTATTTT
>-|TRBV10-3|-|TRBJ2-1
CAVALAVSNEQVF
TGTGCCGTAGCCCTCGCGGTCTCCAATGAGCAGGTCTTC
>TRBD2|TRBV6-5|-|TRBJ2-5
CASSLAGGVQETQYF
TGTGCCAGCTCACTAGCGGGAGGGGTCCAAGAGACCCAGTACTTC
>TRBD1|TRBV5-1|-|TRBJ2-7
CASSSPGTGLSYEQYF
TGCGCCAGCAGCTCCCCCGGGACAGGCCTCTCCTACGAGCAGTACTTC
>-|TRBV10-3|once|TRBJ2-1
CAISVGGKLSNEQFF
TGTGCCATCAGTGTCGGGGGCAAACTATCCAATGAGCAGTTCTTC
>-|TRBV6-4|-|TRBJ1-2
CASSDKGDYGYTF
TGTGCCAGCAGTGACAAGGGGGACTATGGCTACACCTTC
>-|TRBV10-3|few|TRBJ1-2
CAISESRRGHGYTF
TGTGCCATCAGTGAGTCACGCAGGGGACATGGCTACACCTTC
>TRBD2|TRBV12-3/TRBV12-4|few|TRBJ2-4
CASRTTSGSNIQYF
TGTGCCAGCAGAACGACTAGCGGGAGTAACATTCAGTACTTC
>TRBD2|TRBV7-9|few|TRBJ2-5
CASSITKTSGRETQYF
TGTGCCAGCAGCATAACGAAGACTAGCGGCCGCGAGACCCAGTACTTC
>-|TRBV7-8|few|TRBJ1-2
CASSLSGRDYGYTF
TGTGCCAGCAGCTTATCGGGGCGCGACTATGGCTACACCTTC
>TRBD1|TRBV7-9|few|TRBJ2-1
CASSLRGAGGLYNEQFF
TGTGCCAGCAGCTTGAGGGGGGCAGGGGGCCTCTATAATGAGCAGTTCTTC
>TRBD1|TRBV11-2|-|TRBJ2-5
CASSTRDRGETQYF
TGTGCCAGCAGCACACGGGACAGGGGAGAGACCCAGTACTTC
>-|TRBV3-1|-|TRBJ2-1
CASSHVGVAYNEQFF
TGTGCCAGCAGCCACGTGGGAGTGGCCTACAATGAGCAGTTCTTC
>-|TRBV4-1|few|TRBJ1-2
CASSQGETTTYGYTF
TGCGCCAGCAGCCAAGGGGAGACCACTACTTATGGCTACACCTTC
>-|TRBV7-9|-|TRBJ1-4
CASSPTLGEDSNEKLFF
TGTGCCAGCAGCCCCACCTTGGGGGAGGACAGTAATGAAAAACTGTTTTTT
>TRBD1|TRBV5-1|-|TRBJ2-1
CASSLEPGTGGNEQFF
TGCGCCAGCAGCTTGGAACCCGGGACAGGGGGCAATGAGCAGTTCTTC
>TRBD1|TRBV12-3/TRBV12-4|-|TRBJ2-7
CASSWSTGDDEQYF
TGTGCCAGCAGTTGGTCCACAGGGGACGACGAGCAGTACTTC
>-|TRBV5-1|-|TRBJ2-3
CASSLDRGGADTQYF
TGCGCCAGCAGCTTGGACAGGGGAGGAGCAGATACGCAGTATTTT
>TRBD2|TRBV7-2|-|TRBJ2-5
CASSLVAGERYF
TGTGCCAGCAGCTTAGTGGCGGGGGAGAGGTACTTC
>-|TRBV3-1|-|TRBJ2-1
CASSQVKASSRQFF
TGTGCCAGCAGCCAAGTAAAAGCGAGCAGCAGACAGTTCTTC
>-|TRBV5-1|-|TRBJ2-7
CASSLAGRPYF
TGCGCCAGCAGCTTGGCAGGTCGACCGTACTTC